This entry concerns a single T cell receptor (beta chain). The data were taken from a study of shared clonotypes between healthy human individuals. Across several immunoSEQ plates, the genomic DNA of each subset was split evenly. Sorted-subset replicate PCRs used about 0.2 ug of genomic DNA. This amount corresponded to 33,000 or so T cell genomes. Libraries were prepared by immunoSEQ multiplex PCR; TCRdb keeps only in-frame clonotypes and omits some of them. This table has approximately 1.9 million clones, just under 95% appearing once. Naive CD8 cells comprised CD45RO-negative, CCR7-positively selected cells, excluding terminally differentiated effector memory CD45RA+ cells. This CDR3 comprises 14 residues. Germline-derived CDR1 and CDR2 are SNHLY and FYNNEI. V lost 7 bases to trimming and J lost 2 bases, with 13 bases between them.

Sequenced material: naive CD8+ T cells from PBMCs. The receptor's source is a man in his late teens or twenties in good health. Some clones in this sample may be carry-over from other donors' samples. This chain uses TRBV2 with TRBJ2-3; tentative D call: TRBD1 (7 bases). The CDR3 nucleotides read TGTGCCAGCACCGCGGGACAGCTCACAGATACGCAGTATTTT. Translation gives CASTAGQLTDTQYF.